Following are 21 T cell receptor beta chains from one sample sequenced in a study of cytomegalovirus exposure and HLA in healthy donors. 60 Vbeta and 13 Jbeta primers were used in PCR. Data came from immunoSEQ multiplex PCR; TCRdb stores just in-frame clones and leaves some out. The data contain over 65,000 clones, about 68% of them singletons. The sequenced sample consisted of PBMCs. The receptors were gathered from a woman in her twenties or thirties in good health and CMV-seropositive.

Concerning this clone itself: At the DNA level, this CDR3 is encoded by other sequences in the same sample as well. V and J are TRBV5-8 and TRBJ1-1; D uncertain. This CDR3 has 11 amino acids. Trimming removed 4 bases from V and 10 bases from J, with 11 bases in between. Germline CDR1 is SGHTS and CDR2 is YDEGEE. The CDR3 DNA follows: TGTGCCAGCAGCCCACGGGTTGGAGCTTTCTTT. The encoded protein is CASSPRVGAFF.

This chain links TRBV7-3 with TRBJ2-2; 14 bases match TRBD2. The trim removed 3 bases at V and 1 base at J, leaving 4 bases unmatched. The CDR3 has 18 residues. Germline loops: CDR1 SGHTA, CDR2 FQGTGA. The DNA for the CDR3 is TGTGCCAGCAGCTTTTTCGGACTAGCGGGAGGGAACACCGGGGAGCTGTTTTTT. Protein product: CASSFFGLAGGNTGELFF. Full variable domain (missing parts from reference TRBV7-3 and TRBJ2-2): GAGVSQTPSNKVTEKGKYVELRCDPISGHTALYWYRQSLGQGPEFLIYFQGTGAADDSGLPNDRFFAVRPEGSVSTLKIQRTERGDSAVYLCASSFFGLAGGNTGELFFGEGSRLTVL.

This chain uses TRBV7-2 with TRBJ2-3; TRBD2 matches 11 bases. This CDR3 is 15 amino acids long. Germline-derived CDR1 and CDR2 are SGHTA and FQGNSA. The trim removed 4 bases at V and 6 bases at J, leaving 6 bases unmatched. CDR3 residues: CASSSSSGRWDTQYF. CDR3 nucleotides: TGTGCCAGCAGCTCCTCTAGCGGGAGGTGGGATACGCAGTATTTT.

This clone was picked up many times. The chain links TRBV5-1 to TRBJ2-6; maybe TRBD1 (6 bases). The ends were cut back, 0 bases at V and 0 bases at J, with 13 bases in the middle. The CDR3 length is 18 residues. Per the germline V gene, CDR1 is SGHRS and CDR2 is YFSETQ. CDR3: CASSLVTGPSSGANVLTF. For the CDR3, the DNA is TGCGCCAGCAGCTTGGTTACAGGGCCCTCCTCTGGGGCCAACGTCCTGACTTTC.

This chain links TRBV10-3 with TRBJ2-3, with 10 bases matching TRBD2. Germline CDR1 and CDR2: ENHRY and SYGVKD. The J segment lost 4 bases and the V segment lost 2 bases, leaving 9 bases of the junction unmatched. The CDR3 consists of 17 residues. In DNA, the CDR3 is TGTGCCATCAGTGAGACAATAGCGGGAGGAAGGGCAGATACGCAGTATTTT. It is translated as CAISETIAGGRADTQYF.

This clone was recorded once. V is TRBV25-1 and J is TRBJ2-1, with a weak D call TRBD2 (5 bases). The germline CDR1 and CDR2 sequences are MGHDK and SYGVNS. The germline V and J ends were trimmed by 6 bases and 3 bases, with 9 bases remaining between them. This CDR3 comprises 13 residues. For the CDR3, the DNA is TGTGCCAGCAGCCCCGGGATCTACAATGAGCAGTTCTTC. Residues: CASSPGIYNEQFF.

The chain recombines TRBV28 with TRBJ1-1; TRBD1 might be the D (5 bases). Germline assignment: CDR1 MDHEN and CDR2 SYDVKM. The V and J ends lost 5 bases and 1 base respectively, with 17 bases between them. The CDR3 extends over 16 amino acids. The CDR3 region is CASSARGAGKNTEAFF. The CDR3 DNA reads TGTGCCAGCAGTGCCCGCGGGGCAGGGAAGAACACTGAAGCTTTCTTT.

This clone was counted a few times. The chain is built from TRBV6-1 and TRBJ1-1, with D possibly being TRBD1 (5 bases). V dropped 2 bases and J dropped 0 bases, with 10 bases sitting between them. CDR3 length equals 15 residues. The V gene's germline CDR1 is MNHNS and CDR2 SASEGT. This chain's CDR3 is CASSERGAVNTEAFF. CDR3 DNA sequence: TGTGCCAGCAGTGAAAGGGGTGCTGTGAACACTGAAGCTTTCTTT.

A single count supports this clone. The chain uses TRBV19 and TRBJ1-1; 9 nucleotides line up with TRBD1. Germline CDR1 is LNHDA and CDR2 is SQIVND (reference sequence). There are 15 residues in the CDR3. After removal of 3 bases from V and 3 bases from J, the junction contained 5 bases not matched to a gene. The CDR3 protein is CASSMTGGFDTEAFF. Here the CDR3 DNA reads TGTGCCAGTAGTATGACAGGGGGATTTGACACTGAAGCTTTCTTT.

The gene calls are TRBV7-9 and TRBJ2-4; TRBD1 agrees at 8 bases. Unmatched junction bases numbered 3, after V lost 4 bases and J lost 1 base. Germline V gene sequence: CDR1 SEHNR, CDR2 FQNEAQ (reference sequence). The CDR3 covers 15 residues. The CDR3: CASSSRGLAKNIQYF. The CDR3, as DNA: TGTGCCAGCAGCTCCAGGGGGCTGGCCAAAAACATTCAGTACTTC.

This sequence joins TRBV13 and TRBJ2-6; D might be TRBD1 (6 bases). V shed 0 bases and J shed 0 bases, with 15 bases lying between them. Germline V lookup: CDR1 PRHDT, CDR2 FYEKMQ (reference sequence). The CDR3 covers 19 residues. The CDR3 loop is CASSLGYRSGASGANVLTF. The CDR3 region has the DNA TGTGCCAGCAGCTTAGGATATCGGTCAGGGGCCTCTGGGGCCAACGTCCTGACTTTC.

This rearrangement joins TRBV28 to TRBJ1-1; D gene uncertain. Trimming removed 4 bases at V and 5 bases at J, with 11 bases between. Germline V CDR1 and CDR2: MDHEN, SYDVKM. The CDR3 is 13 residues long. The CDR3, as DNA: TGTGCCAGCAGTTCTAGAGGTCCTACTGAAGCTTTCTTT. Translated: CASSSRGPTEAFF. Looking up the rest from reference TRBV28 and TRBJ1-1 gives the full variable domain: DVKVTQSSRYLVKRTGEKVFLECVQDMDHENMFWYRQDPGLGLRLIYFSYDVKMKEKGDIPEGYSVSREKKERFSLILESASTNQTSMYLCASSSRGPTEAFFGQGTRLTVV.

The rearrangement joins TRBV27 to TRBJ2-1; the D gene is possibly TRBD2 (5 bases). Germline CDR1 MNHEY, CDR2 SMNVEV (reference sequence). The CDR3 spans 15 residues. Trimming pared 5 bases from V and 2 bases from J, leaving 13 bases between. The CDR3 reads CASSPGEFTYNEQFF. The CDR3 DNA follows: TGTGCCAGCAGTCCCGGGGAATTTACCTACAATGAGCAGTTCTTC.

The V gene is TRBV7-2, the J gene TRBJ2-7; 7 nucleotides align to TRBD2. The V gene end was trimmed by 5 bases and the J gene end by 6 bases; junction bases not matched to a gene: 13. From germline, CDR1 is SGHTA and CDR2 FQGNSA. This CDR3 is 15 amino acids long. In DNA form, the CDR3 reads TGTGCCAGCAGCACGGGACTACCCTTTACCACCGAGCAGTACTTC. This sequence encodes CASSTGLPFTTEQYF.

J is TRBJ2-5 and V is TRBV15, with D unclear. The CDR3 has 14 amino acids. The V end lost 5 bases, the J end lost 1 base, and 11 bases lay between the germline ends. CDR1 and CDR2 from the germline V gene are LNHNV and YYDKDF (reference sequence). The CDR3 region is CATSLVAVQETQYF. CDR3 nucleotides: TGTGCCACCAGCCTCGTGGCAGTCCAAGAGACCCAGTACTTC.

Only a few counts were recorded for this clone. The chain joins TRBV4-3 to TRBJ2-6; D remains unclear. Germline V CDR1 and CDR2: LGHNA, YSLEER. This CDR3 contains 16 residues. The ends were cut back, 0 bases at V and 4 bases at J, with 10 bases in the middle. Here the CDR3 DNA reads TGCGCCAGCAGCCAAGAAATGGCGGCCGGGGCCAACGTCCTGACTTTC. This codes for CASSQEMAAGANVLTF.

This chain uses TRBV4-2 with TRBJ2-7, with TRBD2 identical over 8 bases. Per germline, CDR1 LGHNA and CDR2 YNFKEQ. The length of the CDR3 is 17 residues. V dropped 1 base and J dropped 4; count of bases not matched to a gene: 12. The CDR3 loop is CASSQVQLDSGIYEQYF. CDR3 DNA sequence: TGTGCCAGCAGCCAAGTACAACTTGATAGCGGGATATACGAGCAGTACTTC.

The chain employs TRBV7-9 and TRBJ2-7; 8 nucleotides line up with TRBD1. V gave up 4 bases and J gave up 0 bases; unmatched junction bases: 5. CDR3 length: 15 residues. The V gene's germline CDR1 is SEHNR and CDR2 FQNEAQ (reference sequence). CDR3 nucleotide sequence: TGTGCCAGCAGCTCTGGACAGGGAGCCTCCTACGAGCAGTACTTC. Translating gives CASSSGQGASYEQYF.

This rearrangement joins TRBV29-1 to TRBJ2-1, with 11 nucleotides matching TRBD2. Germline V gene lookup returns CDR1 SQVTM and CDR2 ANQGSEA. The CDR3 is 15 amino acids. Germline trimming cut 5 bases from V and 5 bases from J; bases unmatched to any gene: 8. CDR3 DNA: TGCAGCGTTCTACAGGGGACTAGCGGACACAATGAGCAGTTCTTC. Protein sequence: CSVLQGTSGHNEQFF.

This clone was detected once. The rearrangement joins TRBV28 to TRBJ2-4, with unresolved D. CDR1 and CDR2 (germline): MDHEN, SYDVKM. The CDR3 consists of 19 residues. V lost 5 bases, J lost 0 bases, and 23 bases lay in between. The CDR3 DNA sequence: TGTGCCAGCAGTCTACTACCCCTCGGTGGGTCCCTAGCCAAAAACATTCAGTACTTC. Amino acids: CASSLLPLGGSLAKNIQYF.

The chain uses TRBV10-1 and TRBJ1-2; possibly TRBD1 for D (6 bases). The CDR3 has 12 residues. The V and J ends lost 6 bases and 6 bases respectively, with 11 bases between them. CDR1 and CDR2 from the germline V gene are WNHNN and SYGVQD (reference sequence). CDR3 protein: CASREQGHGYTF. The CDR3 coding sequence is TGCGCCAGCAGGGAACAGGGCCATGGCTACACCTTC.